A single sample gave rise to the 27 T cell receptor beta chains below, sequenced in a study of shared clonotypes between healthy human individuals. This table comes from immunoSEQ multiplex PCR, and its TCRdb copy is limited to in-frame clones, with some not included. The sample lists over a million clones; about 80% were seen once. The sample comprised memory CD4+ T cells sorted from blood. The subset here: CD45RA-negative fraction. These receptors were taken from a man younger than 35 in good health.

A note on this clone: The junction departs from germline at one end; a sequencing error may be responsible. The chain couples TRBV7-7 to TRBJ2-5, with D perhaps TRBD2 (7 bases). Looked up from germline, CDR1 is SSHAT and CDR2 is FNYEAQ (reference sequence). The CDR3 extends over 15 amino acids. In DNA, the CDR3 is TGTGCTAGCAGCCCCCTGGCGGGGGCCCAAGAGACCCAGTACTTC. Its translation is CASSPLAGAQETQYF.

The chain uses TRBV27 and TRBJ2-7; D gene uncertain. Germline loops: CDR1 MNHEY, CDR2 SMNVEV (reference sequence). V lost 5 bases, J lost 2 bases, and 16 bases lay in between. The CDR3 sequence is 15 residues long. The CDR3 DNA sequence: TGTGCCAGCAGTCCCACTCCGAGGTGGGCCTACGAGCAGTACTTC. Its protein product is CASSPTPRWAYEQYF.

The V and J genes are TRBV10-3 and TRBJ1-1; D may be TRBD1 (6 bases). Germline CDR1 and CDR2: ENHRY and SYGVKD. The CDR3 runs to 14 residues. Trimming removed 3 bases from V and 1 base from J, with 9 bases in between. As DNA, the CDR3 is TGTGCCATCAGTGATGGCAGGGGGAACACTGAAGCTTTCTTT. This encodes CAISDGRGNTEAFF.

This clone turned up a few times. This chain joins TRBV15 and TRBJ1-1; the D gene is possibly TRBD1 (6 bases). V was cut by 0 bases and J by 7 bases, with 15 bases left in between. CDR1 and CDR2 from the germline V gene are LNHNV and YYDKDF (reference sequence). The CDR3 extends over 15 amino acids. In nucleotides, the CDR3 is TGTGCCACCAGCAGAGATACGGGGGCGAGGGTTGAAGCTTTCTTT. This encodes CATSRDTGARVEAFF.

The chain recombines TRBV5-1 with TRBJ2-1; 12 nucleotides align to TRBD2. The trim removed 0 bases at V and 6 bases at J, leaving 7 bases unmatched. The germline CDR1 and CDR2 sequences are SGHRS and YFSETQ. CDR3 length equals 17 residues. CDR3 nucleotides: TGCGCCAGCAGCTTGGGGACTAGCGGGATTTCAGGCAATGAGCAGTTCTTC. Protein: CASSLGTSGISGNEQFF. The entire variable domain, with the rest obtained from reference TRBV5-1 and TRBJ2-1, is as follows: KAGVTQTPRYLIKTRGQQVTLSCSPISGHRSVSWYQQTPGQGLQFLFEYFSETQRNKGNFPGRFSGRQFSNSRSEMNVSTLELGDSALYLCASSLGTSGISGNEQFFGPGTRLTVL.

J is TRBJ2-7 and V is TRBV6-6, with 9 nucleotides matching TRBD2. There are 14 residues in the CDR3. V gave up 6 bases and J gave up 2 bases; unmatched junction bases: 5. The V gene's germline CDR1 is MNHNY and CDR2 SVGAGI (reference sequence). The DNA for the CDR3 is TGTGCCAGCAGACATAGCGGGGGACCCTACGAGCAGTACTTC. Its translation is CASRHSGGPYEQYF.

The chain is built from TRBV6-5 and TRBJ1-4, with D maybe TRBD1 (6 bases). The CDR3 is 13 amino acids. V was shortened by 8 bases and J by 10 bases, with 17 bases between the two germline ends. Germline CDR1 reads MNHEY; CDR2 reads SVGAGI. The CDR3 sequence is CASRGANLGKLFF. The CDR3 region has the DNA TGTGCCAGCCGGGGGGCCAACCTGGGAAAACTGTTTTTT.

The rearrangement joins TRBV18 to TRBJ1-3, with D possibly TRBD1 on 5 matching bases. The ends were cut back, 4 bases at V and 1 base at J, with 14 bases in the middle. Per the germline V gene, CDR1 is KGHSH and CDR2 is LQKENI. The CDR3 length is 16 residues. The CDR3 loop reads CASSLGLGDSGNTIYF. For the CDR3, the DNA is TGTGCCAGCTCACTGGGCCTGGGGGATTCTGGAAACACCATATATTTT.

This chain joins TRBV5-1 and TRBJ1-1; 9 bases are a match to TRBD1. The length of the CDR3 is 15 residues. Germline V gene sequence: CDR1 SGHRS, CDR2 YFSETQ. V trimming: 4 bases; J trimming: 1 base; junction bases outside the gene matches: 5. CDR3 protein: CASSPRTGENTEAFF. The CDR3 coding sequence is TGCGCCAGCAGCCCCCGGACAGGGGAGAACACTGAAGCTTTCTTT. The full variable domain, its missing parts supplied by reference TRBV5-1 and TRBJ1-1, is KAGVTQTPRYLIKTRGQQVTLSCSPISGHRSVSWYQQTPGQGLQFLFEYFSETQRNKGNFPGRFSGRQFSNSRSEMNVSTLELGDSALYLCASSPRTGENTEAFFGQGTRLTVV.

V gene TRBV7-9 combines with J gene TRBJ1-1; the D gene is possibly TRBD1 (5 bases). Trimming stripped 5 bases from V and 4 bases from J, with 14 bases between. Germline loops: CDR1 SEHNR, CDR2 FQNEAQ (reference sequence). This CDR3 has 14 residues. The CDR3 region is CASSTREVFTEAFF. The CDR3 region has the DNA TGTGCCAGCAGCACCAGGGAAGTTTTCACTGAAGCTTTCTTT. The variable domain in full, completed from reference TRBV7-9 and TRBJ1-1, reads DTGVSQNPRHKITKRGQNVTFRCDPISEHNRLYWYRQTLGQGPEFLTYFQNEAQLEKSRLLSDRFSAERPKGSFSTLEIQRTEQGDSAMYLCASSTREVFTEAFFGQGTRLTVV.

This clone showed up just a few times. The V gene is TRBV30, the J gene TRBJ1-6; 8 nucleotides align to TRBD1. Germline lookup yields CDR1 GTSNPN and CDR2 SVGIG (reference sequence). With 5 bases clipped from V and 4 bases from J, the junction kept 4 bases outside the gene matches. This CDR3 is 14 amino acids long. CDR3 coding DNA: TGTGCCTGGGGACAGGGAAGGTATAATTCACCCCTCCACTTT. This gives the protein CAWGQGRYNSPLHF. Drawing the rest from reference TRBV30 and TRBJ1-6, the complete variable domain is SQTIHQWPATLVQPVGSPLSLECTVEGTSNPNLYWYRQAAGRGLQLLFYSVGIGQISSEVPQNLSASRPQDRQFILSSKKLLLSDSGFYLCAWGQGRYNSPLHFGNGTRLTVT.

This clone has a single count. The chain joins TRBV6-6 to TRBJ1-6; 8 nucleotides line up with TRBD1. The junction had 3 bases not matched to a gene; V was cut back by 10 bases and J by 4 bases. Germline assignment: CDR1 MNHNY and CDR2 SVGAGI (reference sequence). The length of the CDR3 is 13 residues. CDR3 coding DNA: TGTGCCACAAGGACAGGGTATAATTCACCCCTCCACTTT. Translated: CATRTGYNSPLHF.

Concerning this clone itself: A much larger clone lies a single base off, so this may be a read error. The chain couples TRBV9 to TRBJ1-3; D call uncertain. Germline lookup yields CDR1 SGDLS and CDR2 YYNGEE. Trimming pared 4 bases from V and 0 bases from J, leaving 8 bases between. The CDR3 extends over 14 amino acids. CDR3 region: CASSPTVSGNTIYF. In DNA, the CDR3 is TGTGCCAGCAGCCCCACCGTCTCTGGAAACACCATATATTTT. The full variable domain, completed using reference TRBV9 and TRBJ1-3, is DSGVTQTPKHLITATGQRVTLRCSPRSGDLSVYWYQQSLDQGLQFLIQYYNGEERAKGNILERFSAQQFPDLHSELNLSSLELGDSALYFCASSPTVSGNTIYFGEGSWLTVV.

This clone was observed once. This sample includes further DNA sequences coding for the same CDR3. V gene TRBV7-2 combines with J gene TRBJ2-7; 10 nucleotides align to TRBD2. V shed 3 bases, J shed 4 bases, and the junction held 3 bases outside the gene matches. There are 14 residues in the CDR3. Germline V gene sequence: CDR1 SGHTA, CDR2 FQGNSA. CDR3 sequence (DNA): TGTGCCAGCAGCTTTAGCGGGGGGAGTTACGAGCAGTACTTC. Its protein product is CASSFSGGSYEQYF.

The rearrangement joins TRBV7-2 to TRBJ2-5, with 10 bases matching TRBD2. With 4 bases clipped from V and 2 bases from J, the junction kept 7 bases outside the gene matches. The CDR3 has 16 residues. CDR1 and CDR2 from the germline V gene are SGHTA and FQGNSA. The CDR3 is CASSSRGAGGQETQYF. CDR3 DNA: TGTGCCAGCAGCTCCCGGGGAGCGGGGGGGCAAGAGACCCAGTACTTC. The entire variable domain, with the rest obtained from reference TRBV7-2 and TRBJ2-5, is as follows: GAGVSQSPSNKVTEKGKDVELRCDPISGHTALYWYRQSLGQGLEFLIYFQGNSAPDKSGLPSDRFSAERTGGSVSTLTIQRTQQEDSAVYLCASSSRGAGGQETQYFGPGTRLLVL.

The chain combines TRBV29-1 with TRBJ2-2, with D possibly TRBD2 on 6 matching bases. The CDR3 contains 15 residues. Germline CDR1 is SQVTM and CDR2 is ANQGSEA. V lost 4 bases and J lost 0, with 12 bases in between. The CDR3 coding sequence is TGCAGCGTTGTAGTCGGGACTCCGAACACCGGGGAGCTGTTTTTT. Its protein is CSVVVGTPNTGELFF.

DNA of the CDR3: TGCAGCGTTGAAGGGTCTAGCACAGATACGCAGTATTTT. Translating it yields CSVEGSSTDTQYF. The chain links TRBV29-1 to TRBJ2-3; D is undetermined. CDR3 length: 13 amino acids. Per the germline V gene, CDR1 is SQVTM and CDR2 is ANQGSEA. The V gene lost 1 base and the J gene lost 0 bases, with 5 bases spanning the gap.

The chain joins TRBV6-5 to TRBJ1-5; 8 bases are a match to TRBD1. The germline V gene has CDR1 MNHEY and CDR2 SVGAGI. The V segment lost 6 bases and the J segment 7 bases; nucleotides outside the gene matches: 5. This CDR3 has 13 residues. CDR3 protein: CASRQDRDQPQHF. CDR3 coding DNA: TGTGCCAGCAGACAGGACAGGGACCAGCCCCAGCATTTT.

CDR3 sequence: CASSPVDQREQYF. In DNA, the CDR3 is TGTGCCAGCTCACCGGTGGACCAGCGCGAGCAGTACTTC. The chain joins TRBV18 to TRBJ2-7; D is unresolved. V lost 3 bases, J lost 6 bases, and 12 bases lay in between. The CDR3 runs to 13 residues. Germline V CDR1 and CDR2: KGHSH, LQKENI.

The table lists this clone with a few counts. This chain connects TRBV5-3 to TRBJ2-1; TRBD2 aligns across 12 bases. TRBV5-3 is identified as an open reading frame with a role that is uncertain. The CDR3 is made up of 18 amino acids. V lost 7 bases and J lost 7; bases outside the gene matches: 18. CDR3 DNA: TGTGCCAGAGCCCAGGCCTGGACTAGCGGGAAACCGGGGAATGAGCAGTTCTTC. Its translation: CARAQAWTSGKPGNEQFF.

This chain links TRBV30 with TRBJ1-1; D is undetermined. CDR1 GTSNPN and CDR2 SVGIG come from the germline V gene (reference sequence). This CDR3 comprises 15 residues. V lost 2 bases and J 0 bases, leaving 13 bases between the germline ends. The CDR3 DNA sequence: TGTGCCTGGAGTTTGGAGGTGGAAATGAACACTGAAGCTTTCTTT. This codes for CAWSLEVEMNTEAFF.

This clone was recorded once. The chain combines TRBV5-8 with TRBJ2-1; D is uncertain. V lost 5 bases and J 4 bases, leaving 10 bases between the germline ends. Germline V gives CDR1 SGHTS, CDR2 YDEGEE. The CDR3 spans 13 residues. CDR3 coding DNA: TGTGCCAGCAGATCAACACGGTACAATGAGCAGTTCTTC. It encodes CASRSTRYNEQFF.

This clone occurred a few times. The gene calls are TRBV15 and TRBJ2-2; TRBD1 matches at 7 bases. Looked up from germline, CDR1 is LNHNV and CDR2 is YYDKDF (reference sequence). This CDR3 region has 17 residues. J was trimmed by 3 bases and V by 3 bases; bases with no gene match: 10. CDR3 protein: CATSSANRGSDTGELFF. CDR3 coding DNA: TGTGCCACCAGCAGTGCCAACAGGGGATCGGACACCGGGGAGCTGTTTTTT.

The gene calls are TRBV6-5 and TRBJ2-5; D is perhaps TRBD2 (5 bases). In germline, CDR1 is MNHEY, CDR2 SVGAGI. The V gene lost 8 bases and the J gene lost 4 bases, with 17 bases spanning the gap. CDR3 length: 14 amino acids. In DNA, the CDR3 is TGTGCCAGCGGGCGGGCCCTGCCTGGAGAGACCCAGTACTTC. The encoded protein is CASGRALPGETQYF.

About this clone itself: One end of the junction fails to match germline, which may point to a read error. This rearrangement joins TRBV5-6 to TRBJ1-5; 7 bases align to TRBD1. Germline values: CDR1 SGHDT, CDR2 YYEEEE. The CDR3 contains 16 residues. CDR3 region: CASSRTGTVSDQPQHF. The CDR3, as DNA: TGTGCCAGCAGCCGGACGGGGACAGTTAGCGATCAGCCCCAGCATTTT. The full variable domain, completed using reference TRBV5-6 and TRBJ1-5, is DAGVTQSPTHLIKTRGQQVTLRCSPKSGHDTVSWYQQALGQGPQFIFQYYEEEERQRGNFPDRFSGHQFPNYSSELNVNALLLGDSALYLCASSRTGTVSDQPQHFGDGTRLSIL.

The V call is TRBV7-8, the J call TRBJ1-2; no definite D call. Germline V gene data show CDR1 as SGHVS and CDR2 as FQNEAQ. The ends were cut back, 4 bases at V and 8 bases at J, with 8 bases in the middle. The CDR3 has 11 residues. CDR3 in DNA: TGTGCCAGCAGCTACCCGGGGGGCTACACCTTC. It specifies CASSYPGGYTF.

This chain joins TRBV7-2 and TRBJ1-4, with D maybe TRBD1 (6 bases). V was shortened by 2 bases and J by 8 bases, with 15 bases between the two germline ends. Germline values: CDR1 SGHTA, CDR2 FQGNSA. The CDR3 loop spans 15 amino acids. The CDR3 DNA sequence: TGTGCCAGCAGCTTATGGGGGCCAGGGTCGGAAAAACTGTTTTTT. Translating gives CASSLWGPGSEKLFF.